Listed here are 28 T cell receptor beta chains from one sample, sequenced in a study of T cells in Graves' hyperthyroidism and ophthalmopathy. RNA transcripts were the template for amplifying TCR beta CDR3 regions. Primed by the HTBI set, a first-round RT-PCR was run on the TCR CDR3. TCRdb fed the multiplex PCR reads into MiXCR, producing one record per CDR3 protein. Counted here are fewer than 650,000 distinct CDR3 sequences, roughly 14% occurring once; the ten biggest clones make up 5.8%. Material for sequencing was blood. The receptors were gathered from a woman in her thirties with Graves' hyperthyroidism that later progressed to Graves' ophthalmopathy.

In its sample, this clonotype was seen a few times. The J gene is TRBJ1-4, the V gene TRBV19; D not resolved. The CDR3 is 11 amino acids. CDR1 is LNHDA and CDR2 is SQIVND in the germline V gene (reference sequence). The ends were cut back, 10 bases at V and 4 bases at J, with 7 bases in the middle. The CDR3 DNA sequence: TGTGCCACCACCCTTAATGAAAAACTGTTTTTT. Translation gives CATTLNEKLFF. Variable domain in full (rest from reference TRBV19 and TRBJ1-4): DGGITQSPKYLFRKEGQNVTLSCEQNLNHDAMYWYRQDPGQGLRLIYYSQIVNDFQKGDIAEGYSVSREKKESFPLTVTSAQKNPTAFYLCATTLNEKLFFGSGTQLSVL.

Many counts were recorded for this clonotype. This sequence joins TRBV7-9 and TRBJ2-7, with 7 bases identical to TRBD1. This CDR3 is 14 amino acids long. The germline gives CDR1 SEHNR, CDR2 FQNEAQ (reference sequence). Trimming removed 3 bases from V and 3 bases from J; junction bases left unmatched: 5. The CDR3 loop reads CASSLVRDSYEQYF. The DNA for the CDR3 is TGTGCCAGCAGCTTGGTCCGGGACAGCTACGAGCAGTACTTC.

CDR3 bases: TGTGCCAGCAGCCAACAGGTACGGACTGAAGCTTTCTTT. This sequence encodes CASSQQVRTEAFF. This chain uses TRBV3-1 with TRBJ1-1, with unresolved D. CDR3 length: 13 residues. Per germline, CDR1 LGHDT and CDR2 YNNKEL (reference sequence). The germline V and J ends were trimmed by 2 bases and 5 bases, with 9 bases remaining between them.

This clonotype was found many times. The chain is built from TRBV7-9 and TRBJ1-2; TRBD1 matches 9 bases. This CDR3 has 15 residues. J was trimmed by 5 bases and V by 5 bases; bases with no gene match: 9. Germline CDR1 and CDR2: SEHNR and FQNEAQ (reference sequence). The CDR3 nucleotides read TGTGCCAGCAGCCACCCTCGGGACAGGGCGTATGGCTACACCTTC. The encoded protein is CASSHPRDRAYGYTF. The whole variable domain, remainder taken from reference TRBV7-9 and TRBJ1-2, is DTGVSQNPRHKITKRGQNVTFRCDPISEHNRLYWYRQTLGQGPEFLTYFQNEAQLEKSRLLSDRFSAERPKGSFSTLEIQRTEQGDSAMYLCASSHPRDRAYGYTFGSGTRLTVV.

This clonotype was detected a few times. V gene TRBV29-1 combines with J gene TRBJ1-1; D gene unclear. CDR1 and CDR2 from the germline V gene are SQVTM and ANQGSEA. The CDR3 consists of 10 residues. Trimming took 6 bases from V and 5 from J, leaving 7 bases between them. CDR3 DNA sequence: TGCAGCGTATGGACTACTGAAGCTTTCTTT. Its translation: CSVWTTEAFF. Full variable domain (rest looked up from reference TRBV29-1 and TRBJ1-1): SAVISQKPSRDICQRGTSLTIQCQVDSQVTMMFWYRQQPGQSLTLIATANQGSEATYESGFVIDKFPISRPNLTFSTLTVSNMSPEDSSIYLCSVWTTEAFFGQGTRLTVV.

This clonotype has a count of ten or more. V and J are TRBV3-1 and TRBJ2-5, with a weak D call TRBD1 (5 bases). V gave up 7 bases and J gave up 1 base, with 13 bases separating them. Looked up from germline, CDR1 is LGHDT and CDR2 is YNNKEL (reference sequence). The CDR3 loop spans 14 amino acids. The CDR3 DNA reads as TGTGCCAGCACGCAAGGGGCCGTCCAAGAGACCCAGTACTTC. Translation: CASTQGAVQETQYF.

Ten or more counts support this clonotype. The CDR3 protein is CASSPGTGGTYEQYF. The CDR3 DNA reads as TGTGCCAGCAGCCCTGGGACAGGGGGAACCTACGAGCAGTACTTC. The chain couples TRBV28 to TRBJ2-7, with 11 bases identical to TRBD1. Trimming removed 6 bases from V and 2 bases from J; junction bases left unmatched: 6. Germline assignment: CDR1 MDHEN and CDR2 SYDVKM. CDR3 length: 15 amino acids. Drawing the rest from reference TRBV28 and TRBJ2-7, the complete variable domain is DVKVTQSSRYLVKRTGEKVFLECVQDMDHENMFWYRQDPGLGLRLIYFSYDVKMKEKGDIPEGYSVSREKKERFSLILESASTNQTSMYLCASSPGTGGTYEQYFGPGTRLTVT.

In its sample, this clonotype was seen many times. The chain carries TRBV9 and TRBJ2-3; D is unresolved. The CDR3 has 14 amino acids. Germline-derived CDR1 and CDR2 are SGDLS and YYNGEE. With 2 bases removed from V and 4 bases from J, the gap between germline ends came to 11 bases. CDR3 in amino acids: CASSVSANPDTQYF. The CDR3 nucleotides read TGTGCCAGCAGCGTTTCGGCTAATCCAGATACGCAGTATTTT.

The chain recombines TRBV30 with TRBJ2-1; 9 nucleotides agree with TRBD1. The V segment lost 3 bases and the J segment 0 bases; nucleotides outside the gene matches: 6. The germline gives CDR1 GTSNPN, CDR2 SVGIG (reference sequence). There are 16 residues in the CDR3. CDR3 DNA sequence: TGTGCCTGGAGGGGGACAGGGCCTAGCTCCTACAATGAGCAGTTCTTC. This encodes CAWRGTGPSSYNEQFF.

Ten or more counts support this clonotype. V gene TRBV10-3 combines with J gene TRBJ1-4; a weak D match, TRBD1 (5 bases). V was clipped by 4 bases and J by 5 bases, with 8 bases between them. This CDR3 is 13 amino acids long. Germline-derived CDR1 and CDR2 are ENHRY and SYGVKD. The CDR3 region has the DNA TGTGCCATCAGTGGGGGCAGAAATGAAAAACTGTTTTTT. This encodes CAISGGRNEKLFF.

This clonotype was detected ten times or more. The V call is TRBV30, the J call TRBJ2-5; a possible D gene is TRBD2 (5 bases). The germline gives CDR1 GTSNPN, CDR2 SVGIG (reference sequence). The CDR3 runs 13 residues. Trimming left V 0 bases short and J 5 bases short, with 10 bases between. The CDR3 bases are TGTGCCTGGAGTGTATACGGGATGGAGACCCAGTACTTC. Its translation: CAWSVYGMETQYF.

This clonotype was found many times. The CDR3 sequence is CSAAASTNEQYF. The CDR3 nucleotides read TGCAGTGCTGCCGCATCCACTAACGAGCAGTACTTC. The chain employs TRBV20-1 and TRBJ2-7; unclear D gene. V dropped 5 bases and J dropped 5 bases, with 13 bases sitting between them. Germline CDR1 and CDR2: DFQATT and SNEGSKA (reference sequence). The CDR3 loop spans 12 amino acids.

This clonotype was seen many times. V and J are TRBV12-3 or TRBV12-4 and TRBJ1-5; D gene ambiguous. The CDR3 extends over 14 amino acids. V lost 5 bases to trimming and J lost 1 base, with 9 bases between them. CDR3 sequence: CASSLLGSNQPQHF. As DNA, the CDR3 is TGTGCCAGCAGTCTATTGGGCAGCAATCAGCCCCAGCATTTT.

V and J are TRBV16 and TRBJ2-6; D uncertain. V shed 4 bases and J shed 4 bases, with 17 bases lying between them. The CDR3 runs to 17 residues. Per germline, CDR1 KGHSY and CDR2 FQNENV. The CDR3 sequence: CASSPLRKGQGANVLTF. For the CDR3, the DNA is TGTGCCAGCAGCCCTCTAAGGAAGGGTCAGGGGGCCAACGTCCTGACTTTC.

As to this clonotype: Given a much more abundant clone one base away, this may be a read error. The rearrangement uses TRBV20-1 and TRBJ1-1; 10 bases are shared with TRBD1. The CDR3 loop spans 14 amino acids. Germline V lookup: CDR1 DFQATT, CDR2 SNEGSKA (reference sequence). V was pared by 0 bases and J by 5 bases, with 3 bases of the junction left unmatched. CDR3 DNA sequence: TGCAGTGCTAGAGACGGGACAGGGGAGACTGAAGCTTTCTTT. This codes for CSARDGTGETEAFF.

This clonotype was counted ten times or more. The chain links TRBV19 to TRBJ1-2; no clear D. This CDR3 contains 13 residues. CDR1 LNHDA and CDR2 SQIVND come from the germline V gene (reference sequence). Trimming left V 6 bases short and J 8 bases short, with 16 bases between. The DNA for the CDR3 is TGTGCCAGTAGCCCCAGGACTGTGACGGGCTACACCTTC. This translates into CASSPRTVTGYTF.

This clonotype was seen a handful of times. This chain connects TRBV4-3 to TRBJ1-5; D is unclear. Germline values: CDR1 LGHNA, CDR2 YSLEER. Trimming pared 4 bases from V and 0 bases from J, leaving 10 bases between. The CDR3 is 15 residues long. As DNA, the CDR3 is TGCGCCAGCAGCCCCTTGGCCGATAGCAATCAGCCCCAGCATTTT. It yields the protein CASSPLADSNQPQHF.

This sequence joins TRBV6-1 and TRBJ2-3; TRBD2 agrees at 9 bases. Germline V lookup: CDR1 MNHNS, CDR2 SASEGT. The length of the CDR3 is 15 residues. V lost 7 bases and J lost 3; bases outside the gene matches: 8. CDR3 sequence reads: CASTSKREVTDTQYF. CDR3 nucleotide sequence: TGTGCCAGCACCTCAAAGCGGGAGGTTACAGATACGCAGTATTTT.

V is TRBV9 and J is TRBJ1-1; D is ambiguous. V lost 0 bases and J lost 7, with 10 bases in between. Germline V gives CDR1 SGDLS, CDR2 YYNGEE. CDR3 length: 13 amino acids. The CDR3 DNA sequence: TGTGCCAGCAGCGTAGATGTTTTTAATGAAGCTTTCTTT. This codes for CASSVDVFNEAFF.

The rearrangement uses TRBV5-6 and TRBJ2-1; 8 bases fit TRBD1. CDR3 length equals 14 residues. Germline V gene sequence: CDR1 SGHDT, CDR2 YYEEEE. Here the CDR3 DNA reads TGTGCGGGGGTCCCAGGGGGCGCAGACAATGAGCAGTTCTTC. Amino acids: CAGVPGGADNEQFF.

This chain uses TRBV28 with TRBJ2-1; 10 bases align to TRBD2. The V segment lost 5 bases and the J segment 4 bases; nucleotides outside the gene matches: 20. This CDR3 comprises 20 residues. Germline V gene data show CDR1 as MDHEN and CDR2 as SYDVKM. The CDR3 nucleotides are TGTGCCAGCAGTCCTGTCCTTTGGTTTAGCGGGAGGCCCAAATACAATGAGCAGTTCTTC. Amino acid sequence: CASSPVLWFSGRPKYNEQFF.

At least ten counts were recorded for this clonotype. The genes are TRBV7-9 and TRBJ2-6, with D maybe TRBD1 (6 bases). The CDR3 loop spans 13 amino acids. Germline values: CDR1 SEHNR, CDR2 FQNEAQ (reference sequence). With 11 bases removed from V and 2 bases from J, the gap between germline ends came to 10 bases. CDR3 sequence (DNA): TGTGCCGGTACAGGGACTGGGGCCAACGTCCTGACTTTC. Translated: CAGTGTGANVLTF.

This clonotype was detected ten times or more. This rearrangement joins TRBV7-8 to TRBJ2-1, with 7 bases fitting TRBD2. CDR1 is SGHVS, CDR2 FQNEAQ, per germline. Trimming at V came to 7 bases and at J to 5 bases, leaving 8 bases not matched to a gene. The CDR3 is made up of 14 amino acids. CDR3 loop: CASIQGAGNNEQFF. CDR3 nucleotide sequence: TGTGCCAGCATCCAGGGAGCGGGAAACAATGAGCAGTTCTTC.

The chain carries TRBV30 and TRBJ1-4; 7 positions agree with TRBD1. The V and J ends lost 2 bases and 8 bases, in that order; junction bases with no gene match: 8. In germline, CDR1 is GTSNPN, CDR2 SVGIG (reference sequence). The CDR3 has 14 amino acids. The DNA of the CDR3 is TGTGCCTGGAGTCAGGGGGACCGCCGGGAAAAACTGTTTTTT. Its protein product is CAWSQGDRREKLFF.

This clonotype appeared a few times. The rearrangement joins TRBV18 to TRBJ1-1; a possible D gene is TRBD1 (6 bases). V lost 8 bases and J 5 bases, leaving 15 bases between the germline ends. The germline gives CDR1 KGHSH, CDR2 LQKENI. The CDR3 runs to 13 residues. The chain's CDR3 is CASGRGGETEAFF. DNA for the CDR3: TGTGCCAGCGGACGAGGGGGGGAGACTGAAGCTTTCTTT.

V gene TRBV5-1 combines with J gene TRBJ2-1; 11 positions match TRBD1. The V and J ends lost 4 bases and 4 bases, in that order; junction bases with no gene match: 4. This CDR3 has 15 residues. CDR1 is SGHRS and CDR2 is YFSETQ in the germline V gene. The CDR3 DNA sequence: TGCGCCAGCAGCGCCGGGACAGGGGGGTACAATGAGCAGTTCTTC. Protein product: CASSAGTGGYNEQFF.

The sample holds many counts of this clonotype. The rearrangement joins TRBV12-3 or TRBV12-4 to TRBJ1-1; no clear D. This CDR3 has 13 residues. With 6 bases removed from V and 0 bases from J, the gap between germline ends came to 8 bases. The CDR3 DNA is TGTGCCAGCAGGATAAGAATGAACACTGAAGCTTTCTTT. Protein sequence: CASRIRMNTEAFF.

In its sample, this clonotype was seen many times. The chain joins TRBV7-2 to TRBJ2-5, with D maybe TRBD1 (7 bases). CDR3 size: 14 residues. With 3 bases removed from V and 6 bases from J, the gap between germline ends came to 14 bases. Germline CDR1 reads SGHTA; CDR2 reads FQGNSA. DNA of the CDR3: TGTGCCAGCAGCTTGGTAGGGGGCGGGAAGACCCAGTACTTC. It codes for CASSLVGGGKTQYF.